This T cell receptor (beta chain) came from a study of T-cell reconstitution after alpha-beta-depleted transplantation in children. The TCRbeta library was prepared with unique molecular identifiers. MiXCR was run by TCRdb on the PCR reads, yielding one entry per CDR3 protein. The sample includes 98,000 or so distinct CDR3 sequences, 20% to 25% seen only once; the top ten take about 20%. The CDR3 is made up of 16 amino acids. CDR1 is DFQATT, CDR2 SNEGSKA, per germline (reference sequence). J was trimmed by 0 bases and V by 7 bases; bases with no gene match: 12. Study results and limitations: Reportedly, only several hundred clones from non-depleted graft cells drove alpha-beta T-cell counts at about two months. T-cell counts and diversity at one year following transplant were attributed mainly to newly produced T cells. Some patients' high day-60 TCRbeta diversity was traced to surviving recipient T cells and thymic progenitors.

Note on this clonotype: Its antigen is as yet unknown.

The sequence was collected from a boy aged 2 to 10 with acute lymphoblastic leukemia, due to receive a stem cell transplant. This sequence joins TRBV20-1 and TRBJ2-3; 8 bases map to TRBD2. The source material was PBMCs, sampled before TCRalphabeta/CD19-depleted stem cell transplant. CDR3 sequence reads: CSEHGGTSGSTDTQYF. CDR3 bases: TGCAGTGAACATGGGGGTACTAGCGGTAGCACAGATACGCAGTATTTT.